This TCR beta chain was sequenced for a study of T-cell memory formation after mild COVID-19. This clonotype was recorded only once. Its antigen is undetermined. TCRdb passed the 5' RACE reads through MiXCR, listing each CDR3 protein once. The sample records about 390,000 distinct CDR3 sequences, approximately 15% being singletons. Overall study results and limits: Clonal second-wave expansions that peaked on day 37 had unconfirmed SARS-CoV-2 specificity. Largely, contracting CD4+ clones fell within CM and EM, and contracting CD8+ clones within EMRA.

The V gene's germline CDR1 is SEHNR and CDR2 FQNEAQ (reference sequence). This CDR3 spans 12 amino acids. V lost 6 bases to trimming and J lost 8 bases, with 13 bases between them. This sequence was found in a man younger than 35 who had mild COVID-19 (a few samples of this study predate the infection). Cell type and time point are not known. The V gene is TRBV7-9, the J gene TRBJ1-1; D gene ambiguous. Sequencing was performed on PBMCs or a T cell subset sorted from them (not recorded which). CDR3 sequence (DNA): TGTGCCAGCAGTAGTAGGAGCGCCGAAGCTTTCTTT. This translates into CASSSRSAEAFF.